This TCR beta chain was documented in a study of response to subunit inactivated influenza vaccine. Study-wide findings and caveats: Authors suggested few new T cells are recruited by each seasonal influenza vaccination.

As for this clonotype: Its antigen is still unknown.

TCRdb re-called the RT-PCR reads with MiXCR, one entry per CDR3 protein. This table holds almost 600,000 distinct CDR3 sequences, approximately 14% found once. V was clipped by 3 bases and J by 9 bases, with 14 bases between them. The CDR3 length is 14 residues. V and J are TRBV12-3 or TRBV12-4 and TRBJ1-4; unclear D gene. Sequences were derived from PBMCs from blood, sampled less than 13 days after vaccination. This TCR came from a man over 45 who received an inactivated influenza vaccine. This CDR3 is CASSFGHQEKKLFF. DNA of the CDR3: TGTGCCAGCAGTTTTGGTCATCAGGAAAAAAAACTGTTTTTT.